The T cell receptor (beta chain) described here comes from a study of tumor and adjacent non-tumor tissue in lung cancer. For the study at large: The cohort had around twelve adenocarcinoma, a couple of squamous cell and 1 small cell patients. General study points: Patients with more diverse tumor TCRs had worse survival.

This CDR3 is 16 amino acids long. Germline V gene sequence: CDR1 MDHEN, CDR2 SYDVKM. A modified ARM-PCR protocol with three rounds of nested PCR amplified TCRbeta. From the multiplex PCR reads, TCRdb called clonotypes with MiXCR, one entry per CDR3 protein. This table holds 120,000 or so distinct CDR3 sequences, around 82% found once. The template was RNA from unsorted bulk tissue. Between August and November 2014, newly diagnosed, chemotherapy-naive lung cancer patients underwent thoracic surgery in China. Comments on this clonotype: The antigen is undetermined. An end of the junction differs from the germline gene, which may be a read error.

The chain has TRBV28 and TRBJ2-3, with 9 bases matching TRBD2. The sequence was collected from a man in his 70s with non-small cell lung cancer. The sample consisted of lung tumor tissue. The CDR3 DNA follows: TGTGCCAGCAGTTTCTTTAGCGGGAGAGGAACAGATATGCAGTATTTT. Translating it yields CASSFFSGRGTDMQYF.